This T cell receptor beta chain comes out of a study of OX40 agonist ivuxolimab in advanced cancers. Study in general: The patients' treatment was ivuxolimab, an agonistic anti-OX40 (CD134) antibody. Ivuxolimab doses were 0.01, 0.1, 0.3, 1.5, 3 or 10 mg/kg every 2 weeks. Study-level findings and limits: CD4+ and CD8+ blood T cells expanded clonally by week 6 at 0.1 to 3.0 mg/kg. Expanded clones belonging to CD8+ T cells outnumbered, on average, those of CD4+.

Notes on this clone: What it binds is not known.

Germline assignment: CDR1 SGHTA and CDR2 FQGNSA. This CDR3 has 15 residues. V trimming: 5 bases; J trimming: 5 bases; junction bases outside the gene matches: 7. Assay used: immunoSEQ multiplex PCR; TCRdb lists only in-frame clones, some missing. The sample lists 83,000 or so clones; around four fifths were seen once. The input for sequencing was CD4+ or CD8+ T cells sorted from blood, taken in a trial of the OX40 agonist ivuxolimab. This chain links TRBV7-2 with TRBJ2-2, with TRBD1 matching over 8 bases. This clonotype was obtained from an adult with an advanced solid tumor such as melanoma, head and neck, liver or kidney cancer. The CDR3 region is CASSVRQGRTGELFF. The CDR3 region has the DNA TGTGCCAGCAGCGTACGACAGGGGAGGACCGGGGAGCTGTTTTTT.